This note documents a single T cell receptor beta chain sequence. The sample is drawn from a study of blood T cell repertoires in COVID-19. About the study: Sites in the United States, Italy and Spain provided acute and convalescent COVID-19 samples. Nucleic acid was either cDNA or gDNA, and it came from T cells, B-cell-depleted T cells, or PBMCs.

As handled by the study authors: Amplified reference gene primers provided the basis for estimating nucleated cell counts. Assay: immunoSEQ multiplex PCR; the TCRdb copy retains only in-frame clones and omits some. V, J and clone size reflect that table, while D and trimming were determined from the DNA. This sample has 100,000 or so clones; around 93% occur once, and the top ten carry 15% to 20%. This TCR derives from a man in his forties or fifties with acute or convalescent COVID-19. Sequencing was carried out using peripheral blood.

The CDR3 DNA sequence: TGTGCCAGCAGCCGCCTCGGGGACAGATCATACGAGCAGTACTTC. It is translated as CASSRLGDRSYEQYF. The V and J genes are TRBV7-9 and TRBJ2-7; 7 nucleotides line up with TRBD1. The CDR3 covers 15 residues. Germline CDR1 and CDR2: SEHNR and FQNEAQ (reference sequence). V trimming: 5 bases; J trimming: 4 bases; junction bases outside the gene matches: 11.